The clone carrying this T cell receptor beta chain was seen ten or more times. What it recognizes is unknown. The junction had 8 bases not matched to a gene; V was cut back by 2 bases and J by 9 bases. CDR3 size: 15 residues. The germline V gene has CDR1 MDHEN and CDR2 SYDVKM. These data come from a study of blood T cells in healthy people across ages. Findings and limits, study-wide: Naive and antigen-experienced cells could not be conclusively compared, given unsorted PBMCs. Naive T cell percentage and TCR beta diversity correlated strongly.

At least 6 million PBMCs were isolated per sample. Primed by a sample-barcoded 5' primer and a J-beta primer mix, a second PCR proceeded for 7 to 11 cycles. From the 5' RACE reads, TCRdb called clonotypes with MiXCR, one entry per CDR3 protein. The sample consists of about 630,000 distinct CDR3 sequences, around 20% of them appearing once. This rearrangement joins TRBV28 to TRBJ2-1; TRBD1 aligns across 9 bases. The sequence came from a man in his 70s in good health. Sequenced input: blood. CDR3 DNA sequence: TGTGCCAGCAGTTTAGTGGACAGGGGAAGAGGTGAGCAGTTCTTC. Amino acid sequence: CASSLVDRGRGEQFF.